This T cell receptor beta chain was profiled in a study of blood T cell repertoires in COVID-19. In the original workflow: Using reference gene primer amplification, nucleated cell counts were estimated. Produced via immunoSEQ multiplex PCR; TCRdb's table is partial and in-frame only. V and J calls and clone size are as listed in that table; D and trimming were resolved from the DNA. Here the sample spans fewer than 110,000 clones, about 91% being singletons. This clone showed up just once. This TCR was recovered from a man aged 50 to 59 with active or convalescent COVID-19. The specimen sequenced was peripheral blood.

In nucleotides, the CDR3 is TGTGCCAGCGGACACTCCTCTGGAAACACCATATATTTT. It yields the protein CASGHSSGNTIYF. The V call is TRBV19, the J call TRBJ1-3; D possibly corresponds to TRBD1 (5 bases). Trimming cost V 9 bases and J 0 bases, with 9 bases left between them. The CDR3 has 13 amino acids. Germline CDR1 LNHDA, CDR2 SQIVND (reference sequence).